The source of this T cell receptor (beta chain) is a study of shared clonotypes between healthy human individuals. Study details: In total, the donors were two women and a few men aged 18 to 49. Broader study findings: Clonotype sharing among the donors was expected to vary with sequencing depth.

This CDR3 contains 14 residues. Germline V CDR1 and CDR2: LNHDA, SQIVND (reference sequence). J gave up 3 bases and V 8 bases, and 8 bases lay outside the gene matches. In regard to this clone: No antigen is known for it.

Study donors comprised healthy, HIV-negative adults devoid of recent acute infection or vaccination. Researchers divided each subset's genomic DNA evenly across several immunoSEQ plates. TCRdb's table, derived via immunoSEQ multiplex PCR, lists solely in-frame clones and lacks some. The table records hundreds of thousands of clones, around 77% of them present only once. This chain links TRBV19 with TRBJ2-7; 9 nucleotides match TRBD1. The sequencing input was PBMCs. This receptor was obtained from a woman aged 40-49 years in good health. Some clones in this sample may be carry-over from other donors' samples. CDR3 sequence reads: CASCSGTGNYEQYF. CDR3 nucleotide sequence: TGTGCCAGTTGTTCCGGGACAGGGAACTACGAGCAGTACTTC.